The 30 T cell receptor beta chains given below trace back to one sample, sequenced in a study of blood T cell repertoires in COVID-19 (dated by TCRdb to about 2020). The library was generated by the immunoSEQ multiplex PCR assay. TCRdb provides this immuneACCESS table in a form limited to in-frame rearrangements. Some clones are lacking; in checked studies, under half of them reflect an unresolved V gene, and why the rest are absent is not known. This sample lists 130,000 to 150,000 clones; roughly 83% were detected once. The leading ten clones occupy around 5% of the sample. The source material was peripheral blood. The source of these receptors is a woman aged 65 to 85 with COVID-19, enrolled during active disease.

CDR3 protein: CASSPPGIETQYF. For the CDR3, the DNA is TGTGCCAGCAGCCCCCCCGGGATAGAGACCCAGTACTTC. The J gene is TRBJ2-5, the V gene TRBV3-1 (or the pseudogene TRBV3-2); possibly TRBD2 for D (5 bases). CDR1 is LGHDT, CDR2 YNNKEL, per germline (reference sequence). This CDR3 contains 13 residues. V gave up 4 bases and J gave up 4 bases, with 10 bases separating them.

This sequence joins TRBV14 and TRBJ2-5, with 9 positions matching TRBD2. The ends lost 0 bases at V and 1 base at J; junction bases unmatched: 3. Germline values: CDR1 SGHDN, CDR2 FVKESK. The CDR3 consists of 16 residues. CDR3: CASSQDGTSLQETQYF. Here the CDR3 DNA reads TGTGCCAGCAGCCAAGATGGGACTAGCCTCCAAGAGACCCAGTACTTC.

The sample holds a few counts of this clone. The genes are TRBV30 and TRBJ1-5; D call uncertain. Germline CDR1 and CDR2: GTSNPN and SVGIG (reference sequence). The CDR3 runs 13 residues. Trimming took 5 bases from V and 3 from J, leaving 11 bases between them. CDR3 residues: CAWGYSHNQPQHF. As DNA, the CDR3 is TGTGCCTGGGGTTACAGTCACAATCAGCCCCAGCATTTT.

The chain couples TRBV19 to TRBJ2-1, with 12 nucleotides matching TRBD2. Germline V gives CDR1 LNHDA, CDR2 SQIVND (reference sequence). Losses at the gene ends were 4 bases for V and 6 bases for J; bases not matched to a gene: 4. The CDR3 has 15 amino acids. CDR3 region: CASSRLAGGRNEQFF. In nucleotides, the CDR3 is TGTGCCAGTAGTAGGCTAGCGGGGGGGCGCAATGAGCAGTTCTTC.

The rearrangement links TRBV2 to TRBJ2-7; weak D call: TRBD1 (5 bases). Germline values: CDR1 SNHLY, CDR2 FYNNEI. This CDR3 is built from 15 residues. V was cut by 2 bases and J by 2 bases, with 13 bases left in between. The CDR3 bases are TGTGCCAGCAGTGAATCGCCTGGGGCCACCTACGAGCAGTACTTC. Protein product: CASSESPGATYEQYF.

This clone has just a few counts. A much larger clone differs by one base, so this may be a read error. The V call is TRBV12-3 or TRBV12-4, the J call TRBJ1-1, with TRBD1 identical over 9 bases. This CDR3 is built from 13 residues. After removal of 6 bases from V and 3 bases from J, the junction contained 2 bases not matched to a gene. The CDR3 region is CASRRTGDTEAFF. The CDR3 DNA sequence: TGTGCCAGCAGGAGGACAGGGGACACTGAAGCTTTCTTT.

This clone was seen a few times. The chain recombines TRBV6-2 or TRBV6-3 with TRBJ1-2, with 8 nucleotides matching TRBD1. V lost 5 bases, J lost 8 bases, and 7 bases stayed unmatched. Germline values: CDR1 MNHEY, CDR2 SVGEGT. The CDR3 runs 13 residues. CDR3 protein: CASSGTGTRGYTF. CDR3 sequence (DNA): TGTGCCAGCAGTGGGACAGGAACTCGGGGCTACACCTTC.

This chain links TRBV28 with TRBJ1-4; D uncertain. Deletions cut 5 bases from V and 8 bases from J, with 15 bases between. Germline CDR1 MDHEN, CDR2 SYDVKM. CDR3 size: 14 residues. This chain's CDR3 is CASSPPRLLEKLFF. Written as DNA, the CDR3 is TGTGCCAGCAGTCCACCCCGACTACTCGAAAAACTGTTTTTT.

For the CDR3, the DNA is TGTGCCAGCAACAGGGGGGGCGGCACTGAAGCTTTCTTT. This codes for CASNRGGGTEAFF. This chain links TRBV5-6 with TRBJ1-1, with 8 positions matching TRBD1. The V gene's germline CDR1 is SGHDT and CDR2 YYEEEE. CDR3 length: 13 residues. V was pared by 6 bases and J by 4 bases, with 5 bases of the junction left unmatched.

This clone appeared a few times. The chain carries TRBV7-6 and TRBJ2-1; 12 bases map to TRBD1. CDR1 and CDR2 (germline): SGHVS, FNYEAQ. CDR3 length: 14 amino acids. V lost 5 bases, J lost 9 bases, and 5 bases stayed unmatched. The CDR3 reads CASSLGTGGGEQFF. In DNA form, the CDR3 reads TGTGCCAGCAGCCTCGGGACAGGGGGCGGTGAGCAGTTCTTC. Combining the CDR3 with reference TRBV7-6 and TRBJ2-1 gives the whole variable domain GAGVSQSPRYKVTKRGQDVALRCDPISGHVSLYWYRQALGQGPEFLTYFNYEAQQDKSGLPNDRFSAERPEGSISTLTIQRTEQRDSAMYRCASSLGTGGGEQFFGPGTRLTVL.

The DNA of the CDR3 is TGTGCCAGCACTCAGACAGGGATAATCGACGAGCAGTACTTC. As protein: CASTQTGIIDEQYF. V gene TRBV28 combines with J gene TRBJ2-7; the match to TRBD1 covers 7 bases. Per the germline V gene, CDR1 is MDHEN and CDR2 is SYDVKM. CDR3 length: 14 amino acids. V was pared by 7 bases and J by 5 bases, with 11 bases of the junction left unmatched.

The CDR3 here is CASSQRGREGGYTF. CDR3 DNA sequence: TGTGCCAGCAGCCAAAGGGGGCGAGAGGGGGGCTACACCTTC. The V call is TRBV3-1 (or the pseudogene TRBV3-2), the J call TRBJ1-2; TRBD1 aligns across 7 bases. Per the germline V gene, CDR1 is LGHDT and CDR2 is YNNKEL (reference sequence). The CDR3 length is 14 residues. V dropped 2 bases and J dropped 8; count of bases not matched to a gene: 8.

This clone has a handful of counts. V and J are TRBV7-9 and TRBJ2-2; TRBD1 agrees at 10 bases. CDR3 length: 16 residues. J lost 6 bases, V lost 3 bases, and 7 bases had no gene match. Looked up from germline, CDR1 is SEHNR and CDR2 is FQNEAQ (reference sequence). The chain's CDR3 is CASSLTGGNRAGELFF. The CDR3 bases are TGTGCCAGCAGCTTGACAGGGGGCAATAGAGCCGGGGAGCTGTTTTTT.

The chain links TRBV3-1 (or the pseudogene TRBV3-2) to TRBJ1-5; 9 positions agree with TRBD1. The germline V gene encodes CDR1 LGHDT and CDR2 YNNKEL (reference sequence). The CDR3 length is 15 residues. With 5 bases clipped from V and 4 bases from J, the junction kept 6 bases outside the gene matches. The CDR3 region has the DNA TGTGCCAGCAGCGCCTTCGGGACAGGGAATCAGCCCCAGCATTTT. Protein sequence: CASSAFGTGNQPQHF.

The V gene is TRBV5-8, the J gene TRBJ2-5, with 9 bases that match TRBD1. Trimming removed 5 bases from V and 10 bases from J; junction bases left unmatched: 12. This CDR3 is 14 amino acids long. The germline V gene encodes CDR1 SGHTS and CDR2 YDEGEE. The CDR3 nucleotides are TGTGCCAGCAGACCTACGGGACAGGGTTTAATCCAGTACTTC. Encoded protein: CASRPTGQGLIQYF.

The chain combines TRBV3-1 (or the pseudogene TRBV3-2) with TRBJ2-7; D is possibly TRBD2 (6 bases). CDR3 size: 15 residues. Between the trimmed V and J ends, which lost 5 bases and 2 bases, there was a span of 16 bases. CDR1 is LGHDT, CDR2 YNNKEL, per germline (reference sequence). The CDR3 DNA reads as TGTGCCAGCAGCTCGGACTACCGATTTACCTACGAGCAGTACTTC. Its translation: CASSSDYRFTYEQYF.

The chain joins TRBV3-1 (or the pseudogene TRBV3-2) to TRBJ1-5; TRBD1 might be the D (5 bases). Trimming shortened V by 3 bases and J by 9 bases, and 12 bases separated the two germline ends. The germline CDR1 and CDR2 sequences are LGHDT and YNNKEL (reference sequence). This CDR3 has 13 amino acids. CDR3 DNA sequence: TGTGCCAGCAGCCAGGGGCGCGCGACGCCCCAGCATTTT. Translated: CASSQGRATPQHF.

V usage is TRBV24-1 and J usage is TRBJ2-1; 11 bases are a match to TRBD1. V lost 4 bases and J lost 8; bases outside the gene matches: 24. Per germline, CDR1 KGHDR and CDR2 SFDVKD. This CDR3 is built from 21 residues. The CDR3 region is CATSEPTRGTGGTTVVHEQFF. As DNA, the CDR3 is TGTGCCACCAGTGAACCAACTAGGGGGACAGGGGGTACAACGGTCGTCCATGAGCAGTTCTTC.

The V gene is TRBV5-4, the J gene TRBJ1-1, with TRBD1 matching over 8 bases. This CDR3 has 17 residues. V was clipped by 3 bases and J by 0 bases; unmatched bases: 10. Germline-derived CDR1 and CDR2 are SGHNT and YYREEE (reference sequence). Here the CDR3 reads CASSSGQAGPMNTEAFF. The CDR3 DNA reads as TGTGCCAGCAGCTCGGGACAGGCCGGTCCCATGAACACTGAAGCTTTCTTT.

The genes are TRBV3-1 (or the pseudogene TRBV3-2) and TRBJ2-3; 10 bases map to TRBD2. The junction had 3 bases not matched to a gene; V was cut back by 0 bases and J by 0 bases. The CDR3 is 17 residues long. CDR1 and CDR2 from the germline V gene are LGHDT and YNNKEL (reference sequence). The DNA for the CDR3 is TGTGCCAGCAGCCAAGAAGAACTAGCGGGGAGCACAGATACGCAGTATTTT. Amino acids: CASSQEELAGSTDTQYF.

The chain employs TRBV6-2 or TRBV6-3 and TRBJ1-5; 7 bases map to TRBD1. Germline V gene lookup returns CDR1 MNHEY and CDR2 SVGEGT. The CDR3 is 13 amino acids. V gave up 5 bases and J gave up 5 bases; unmatched junction bases: 3. CDR3 nucleotides: TGTGCCAGCAGTCGGGACAGCTATCAGCCCCAGCATTTT. This translates into CASSRDSYQPQHF.

The chain joins TRBV5-4 to TRBJ2-5, with 11 bases matching TRBD2. Germline V gives CDR1 SGHNT, CDR2 YYREEE (reference sequence). The CDR3 loop spans 15 amino acids. V lost 0 bases to trimming and J lost 5 bases; unmatched junction nucleotides: 3. Written as DNA, the CDR3 is TGTGCCAGCAGCTTGGTGACTAGCGGGGTGGAGACCCAGTACTTC. Translation: CASSLVTSGVETQYF. The full variable domain, its missing parts supplied by reference TRBV5-4 and TRBJ2-5, is ETGVTQSPTHLIKTRGQQVTLRCSSQSGHNTVSWYQQALGQGPQFIFQYYREEENGRGNFPPRFSGLQFPNYSSELNVNALELDDSALYLCASSLVTSGVETQYFGPGTRLLVL.

The V call is TRBV4-2, the J call TRBJ2-3, with TRBD2 matching over 8 bases. V trimming: 4 bases; J trimming: 2 bases; junction bases outside the gene matches: 2. Germline V CDR1 and CDR2: LGHNA, YNFKEQ. CDR3 length: 14 amino acids. The CDR3 here is CASSLGLATDTQYF. CDR3 DNA sequence: TGTGCCAGCAGCCTCGGACTAGCCACAGATACGCAGTATTTT.

This clone appeared a few times. The chain has TRBV2 and TRBJ2-1, with 9 bases lining up with TRBD2. There are 13 residues in the CDR3. V was clipped by 2 bases and J by 14 bases; unmatched bases: 7. The V gene's germline CDR1 is SNHLY and CDR2 FYNNEI. The CDR3 nucleotides are TGTGCCAGCAGTGAAAGGGGCGGGGGGGCCGAGTTCTTC. Translating gives CASSERGGGAEFF.

The gene calls are TRBV5-5 and TRBJ2-2, with D perhaps TRBD1 (6 bases). The CDR3 totals 16 residues. The germline V and J ends were trimmed by 4 bases and 1 base, with 14 bases remaining between them. Germline V lookup: CDR1 SGHKS, CDR2 YYEKEE (reference sequence). The CDR3 here is CASSPRPGQNTGELFF. The DNA for the CDR3 is TGTGCCAGCAGCCCCCGCCCGGGACAGAACACCGGGGAGCTGTTTTTT.

V is TRBV7-9 and J is TRBJ1-3; D perhaps matches TRBD1 (5 bases). The CDR3 has 15 amino acids. Germline CDR1 and CDR2: SEHNR and FQNEAQ (reference sequence). V shed 1 base and J shed 2 bases, with 9 bases lying between them. CDR3 region: CASSLGAGAGNTIYF. The CDR3 DNA is TGTGCCAGCAGCTTAGGGGCGGGGGCTGGAAACACCATATATTTT.

The V call is TRBV7-2, the J call TRBJ1-3; a weak D match, TRBD1 (6 bases). This CDR3 region has 15 residues. V was shortened by 5 bases and J by 4 bases, with 15 bases between the two germline ends. Germline CDR1 SGHTA, CDR2 FQGNSA. CDR3 DNA sequence: TGTGCCAGCAGCCCCAGGGGAGGGGTAGGAAACACCATATATTTT. This sequence encodes CASSPRGGVGNTIYF.

This sequence joins TRBV5-5 and TRBJ2-6; 7 bases line up with TRBD1. With 0 bases clipped from V and 0 bases from J, the junction kept 12 bases outside the gene matches. CDR3 length equals 20 residues. Looked up from germline, CDR1 is SGHKS and CDR2 is YYEKEE (reference sequence). The CDR3 sequence is CASSLAGFDRVNSGANVLTF. Here the CDR3 DNA reads TGTGCCAGCAGCTTGGCCGGGTTCGACAGGGTCAACTCTGGGGCCAACGTCCTGACTTTC.

The chain links TRBV6-6 to TRBJ1-2, with 9 bases matching TRBD1. The CDR3 is made up of 16 amino acids. Germline loops: CDR1 MNHNY, CDR2 SVGAGI (reference sequence). The V segment lost 0 bases and the J segment 5 bases; nucleotides outside the gene matches: 7. The CDR3 region has the DNA TGTGCCAGCAGTTACTCCGGCGCGGGACAGGGATATGGCTACACCTTC. Encoded protein: CASSYSGAGQGYGYTF.

The chain couples TRBV7-3 to TRBJ2-7, with TRBD2 matching over 8 bases. J was trimmed by 6 bases and V by 5 bases; bases with no gene match: 9. The CDR3 sequence is 14 residues long. Germline assignment: CDR1 SGHTA and CDR2 FQGTGA. The CDR3 loop is CASSRGLGVGEQYF. The CDR3 coding sequence is TGTGCCAGCAGCAGGGGACTAGGGGTAGGCGAGCAGTACTTC.